The entry below gives a single T cell receptor beta chain sequence along with its context. Antigen specificity is unknown. Donation came from healthy Caucasian individuals in Russia who were aged roughly 6 to 95. Germline loops: CDR1 MNHNY, CDR2 SVGAGI (reference sequence). With 8 bases removed from V and 11 bases from J, the gap between germline ends came to 12 bases. The CDR3 contains 10 residues. The entry originates in a study of blood T cells in healthy people across ages. A second PCR, run for roughly 7 to 11 cycles, used a sample-barcoded 5' primer plus a J-beta primer mix. Each cDNA molecule received a tag from a template-switch adaptor that had 12 random nucleotides. Paired-end reads containing CDR3 totaled no fewer than 2.5 million for each sample. TCRdb reanalysed the 5' RACE reads using MiXCR and keeps one entry per CDR3 protein. The repertoire holds over 1.5 million distinct CDR3 sequences, with about 50% as singletons.

Whole-study findings and limits: Roughly linear declines in TCR beta diversity per million T cells occurred with age.

The chain has TRBV6-6 and TRBJ1-2, with D maybe TRBD1 (5 bases). The sequence derives from a woman aged 40 to 55 in good health. The sample comprised blood. CDR3 loop: CASGTGGYTF. In DNA, the CDR3 is TGTGCCAGCGGGACCGGCGGATACACCTTC.